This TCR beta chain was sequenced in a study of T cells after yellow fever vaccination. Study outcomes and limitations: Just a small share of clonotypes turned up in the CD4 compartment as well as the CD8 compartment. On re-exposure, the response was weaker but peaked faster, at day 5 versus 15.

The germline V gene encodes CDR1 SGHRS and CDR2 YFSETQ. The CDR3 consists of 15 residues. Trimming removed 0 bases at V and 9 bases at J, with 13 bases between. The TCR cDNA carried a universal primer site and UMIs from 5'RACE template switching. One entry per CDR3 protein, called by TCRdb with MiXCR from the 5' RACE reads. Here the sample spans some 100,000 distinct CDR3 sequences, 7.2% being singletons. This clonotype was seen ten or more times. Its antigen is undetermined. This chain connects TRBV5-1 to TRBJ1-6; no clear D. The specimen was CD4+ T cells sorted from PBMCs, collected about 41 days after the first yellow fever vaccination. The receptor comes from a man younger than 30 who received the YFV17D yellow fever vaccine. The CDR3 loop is CASSLATGSSSPLHF. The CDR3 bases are TGCGCCAGCAGCTTGGCCACGGGGAGCAGTTCACCCCTCCACTTT.